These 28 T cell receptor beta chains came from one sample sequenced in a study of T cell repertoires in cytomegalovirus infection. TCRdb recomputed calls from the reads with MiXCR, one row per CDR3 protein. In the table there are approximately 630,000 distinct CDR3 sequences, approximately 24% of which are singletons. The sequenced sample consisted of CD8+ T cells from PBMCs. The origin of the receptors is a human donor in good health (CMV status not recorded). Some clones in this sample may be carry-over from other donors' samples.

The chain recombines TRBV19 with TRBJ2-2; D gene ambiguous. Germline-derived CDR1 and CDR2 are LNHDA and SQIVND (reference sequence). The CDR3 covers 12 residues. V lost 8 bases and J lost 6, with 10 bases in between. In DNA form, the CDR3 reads TGTGCCAGTCGCGACCGATCCGGGGAGCTGTTTTTT. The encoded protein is CASRDRSGELFF.

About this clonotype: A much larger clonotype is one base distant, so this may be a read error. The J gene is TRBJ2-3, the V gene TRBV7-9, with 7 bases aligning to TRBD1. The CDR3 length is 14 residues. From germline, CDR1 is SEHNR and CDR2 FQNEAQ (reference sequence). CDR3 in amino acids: CANSLGTDTDTQYF. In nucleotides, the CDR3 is TGTGCCAACAGCTTAGGGACAGACACAGATACGCAGTATTTT.

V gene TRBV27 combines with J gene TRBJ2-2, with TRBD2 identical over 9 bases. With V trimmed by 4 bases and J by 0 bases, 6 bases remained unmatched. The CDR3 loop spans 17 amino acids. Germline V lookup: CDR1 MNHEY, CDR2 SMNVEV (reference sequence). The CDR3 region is CASSSRLAATNTGELFF. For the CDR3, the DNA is TGTGCCAGCAGTTCCCGACTAGCGGCGACGAACACCGGGGAGCTGTTTTTT.

The CDR3 nucleotides are TGTGCCAGCAGCCCCCCGTGGGACAGGGCCCTACGGGATGAGCAGTTCTTC. Translation: CASSPPWDRALRDEQFF. The rearrangement links TRBV7-6 to TRBJ2-1; 9 bases match TRBD1. The V gene's germline CDR1 is SGHVS and CDR2 FNYEAQ. The CDR3 sequence is 17 residues long. V was pared by 5 bases and J by 8 bases, with 16 bases of the junction left unmatched.

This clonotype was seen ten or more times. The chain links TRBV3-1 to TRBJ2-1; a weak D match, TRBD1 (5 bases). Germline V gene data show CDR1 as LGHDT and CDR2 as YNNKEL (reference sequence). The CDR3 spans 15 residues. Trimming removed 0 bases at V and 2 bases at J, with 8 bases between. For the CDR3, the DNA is TGTGCCAGCAGCCAAGATGTACAGGCCTACAATGAGCAGTTCTTC. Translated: CASSQDVQAYNEQFF.

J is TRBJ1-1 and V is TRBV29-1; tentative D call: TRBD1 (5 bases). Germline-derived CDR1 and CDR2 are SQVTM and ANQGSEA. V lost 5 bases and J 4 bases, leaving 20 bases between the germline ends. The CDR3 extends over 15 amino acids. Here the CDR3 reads CSVLRDPQWVTEAFF. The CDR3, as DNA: TGCAGCGTTCTCCGGGACCCCCAATGGGTCACTGAAGCTTTCTTT.

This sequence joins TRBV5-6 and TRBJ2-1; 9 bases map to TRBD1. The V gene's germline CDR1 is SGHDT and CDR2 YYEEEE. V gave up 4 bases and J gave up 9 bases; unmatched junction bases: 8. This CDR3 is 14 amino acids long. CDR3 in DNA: TGTGCCAGCAGCCTAGGGACAGGGAGGGTTGAGCAGTTCTTC. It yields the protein CASSLGTGRVEQFF.

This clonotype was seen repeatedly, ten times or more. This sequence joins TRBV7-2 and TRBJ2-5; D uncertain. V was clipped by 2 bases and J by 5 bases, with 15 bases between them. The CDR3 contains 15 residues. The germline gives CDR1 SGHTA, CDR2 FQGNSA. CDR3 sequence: CASSLIGPLGETQYF. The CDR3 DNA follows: TGTGCCAGCAGCTTAATAGGACCCCTGGGGGAGACCCAGTACTTC.

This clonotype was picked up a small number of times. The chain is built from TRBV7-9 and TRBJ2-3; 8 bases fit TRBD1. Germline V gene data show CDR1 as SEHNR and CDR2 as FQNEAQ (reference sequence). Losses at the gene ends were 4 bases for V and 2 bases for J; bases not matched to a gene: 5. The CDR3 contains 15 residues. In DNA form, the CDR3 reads TGTGCCAGCAGCTCGACAGGGGACCACACAGATACGCAGTATTTT. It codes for CASSSTGDHTDTQYF.

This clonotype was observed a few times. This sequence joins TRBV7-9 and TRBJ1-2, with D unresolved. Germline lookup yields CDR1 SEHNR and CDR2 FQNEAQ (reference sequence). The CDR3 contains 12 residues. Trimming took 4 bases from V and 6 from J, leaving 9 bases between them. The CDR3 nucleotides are TGTGCCAGCAGCTCGACCCCCGATGGCTACACCTTC. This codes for CASSSTPDGYTF.

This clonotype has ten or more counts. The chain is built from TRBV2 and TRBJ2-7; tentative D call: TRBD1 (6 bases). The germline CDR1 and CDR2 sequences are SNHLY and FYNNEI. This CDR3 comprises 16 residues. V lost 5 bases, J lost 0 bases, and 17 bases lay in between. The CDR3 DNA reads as TGTGCCAGCAGTTTTTTCTGGGACACCCGCTCCTACGAGCAGTACTTC. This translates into CASSFFWDTRSYEQYF.

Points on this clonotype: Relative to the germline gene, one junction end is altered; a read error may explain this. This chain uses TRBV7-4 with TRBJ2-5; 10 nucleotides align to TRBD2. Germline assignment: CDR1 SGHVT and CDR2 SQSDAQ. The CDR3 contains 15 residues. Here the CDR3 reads CASSLRTSGQETKYF. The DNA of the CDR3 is TGTGCCAGCAGCCTCCGGACTAGCGGACAAGAGACCAAGTACTTC.

Here the CDR3 reads CASRAQGTYEQYV. The CDR3 region has the DNA TGTGCCAGCAGGGCCCAGGGTACCTACGAGCAGTACGTC. V gene TRBV5-4 combines with J gene TRBJ2-7; tentative D call: TRBD1 (5 bases). CDR3 length equals 13 residues. Germline assignment: CDR1 SGHNT and CDR2 YYREEE (reference sequence). Trimming cost V 5 bases and J 2 bases, with 11 bases left between them.

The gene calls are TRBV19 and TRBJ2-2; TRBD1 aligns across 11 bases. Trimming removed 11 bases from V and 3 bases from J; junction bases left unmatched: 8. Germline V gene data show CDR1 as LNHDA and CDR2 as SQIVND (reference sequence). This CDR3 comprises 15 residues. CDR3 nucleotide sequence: TGTGCCTGCACACCGGGACAGGGGGACACCGGGGAGCTGTTTTTT. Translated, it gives CACTPGQGDTGELFF.

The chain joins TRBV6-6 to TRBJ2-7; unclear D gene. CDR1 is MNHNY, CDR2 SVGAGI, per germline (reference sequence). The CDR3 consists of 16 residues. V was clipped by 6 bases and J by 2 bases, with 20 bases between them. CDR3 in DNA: TGTGCCAGCAGCTATACCTACGGCTCCTTACCCTACGAGCAGTACGTC. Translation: CASSYTYGSLPYEQYV.

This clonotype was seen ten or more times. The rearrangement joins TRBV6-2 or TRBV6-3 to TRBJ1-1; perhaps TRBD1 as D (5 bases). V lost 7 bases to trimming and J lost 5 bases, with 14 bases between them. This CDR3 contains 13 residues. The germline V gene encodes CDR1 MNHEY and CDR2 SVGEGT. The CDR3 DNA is TGTGCCAGCACCCAAAGGGGATGGACTGAAGCTTTCTTT. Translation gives CASTQRGWTEAFF.

In DNA form, the CDR3 reads TGCAGCGTTGCGAAGTCCAGGGCGGGGGAGACCCAGTACTTC. This sequence encodes CSVAKSRAGETQYF. V and J are TRBV29-1 and TRBJ2-5; tentative D call: TRBD2 (6 bases). This CDR3 has 14 amino acids. V lost 4 bases and J lost 5, with 17 bases in between. CDR1 is SQVTM and CDR2 is ANQGSEA in the germline V gene.

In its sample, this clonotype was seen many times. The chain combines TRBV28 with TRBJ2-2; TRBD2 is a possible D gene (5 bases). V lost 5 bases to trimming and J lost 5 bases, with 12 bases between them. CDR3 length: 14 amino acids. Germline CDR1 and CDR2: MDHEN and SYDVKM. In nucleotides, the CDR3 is TGTGCCAGCAGTCGGTCCGGGAAAACCGGGGAGCTGTTTTTT. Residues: CASSRSGKTGELFF.

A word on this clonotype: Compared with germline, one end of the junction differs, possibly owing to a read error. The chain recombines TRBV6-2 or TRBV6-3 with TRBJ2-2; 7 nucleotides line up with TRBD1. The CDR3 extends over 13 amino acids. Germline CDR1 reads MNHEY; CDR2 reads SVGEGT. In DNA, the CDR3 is TGTGCCAACAGTTCCGACAGGGACAGGGAGCTGTTTTTT. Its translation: CANSSDRDRELFF.

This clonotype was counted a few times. CDR3: CASSYSEALNGYTF. Written as DNA, the CDR3 is TGTGCCAGCAGTTACTCGGAGGCGTTAAATGGCTACACCTTC. The chain employs TRBV6-5 and TRBJ1-2; D gene uncertain. V lost 0 bases, J lost 6 bases, and 11 bases lay in between. The CDR3 runs to 14 residues. The V gene's germline CDR1 is MNHEY and CDR2 SVGAGI.

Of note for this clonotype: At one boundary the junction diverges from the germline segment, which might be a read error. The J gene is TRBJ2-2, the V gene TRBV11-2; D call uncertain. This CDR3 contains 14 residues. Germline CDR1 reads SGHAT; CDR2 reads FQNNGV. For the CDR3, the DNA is TGTGCCTGCAGCTCAACAGCGAACACCGGGGAGCTGTTTTTT. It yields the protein CACSSTANTGELFF.

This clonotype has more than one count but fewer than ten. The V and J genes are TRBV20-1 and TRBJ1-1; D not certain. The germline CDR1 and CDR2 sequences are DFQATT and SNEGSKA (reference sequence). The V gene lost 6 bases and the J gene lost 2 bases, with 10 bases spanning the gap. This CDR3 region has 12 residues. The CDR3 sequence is CSAIRFNTEAFF. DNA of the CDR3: TGCAGTGCCATCAGGTTTAACACTGAAGCTTTCTTT.

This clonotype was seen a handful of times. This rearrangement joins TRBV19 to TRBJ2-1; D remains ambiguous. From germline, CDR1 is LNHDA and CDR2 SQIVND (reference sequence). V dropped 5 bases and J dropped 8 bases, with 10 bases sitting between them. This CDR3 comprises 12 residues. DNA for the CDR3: TGTGCCAGTAGTGCTACCTGGGATGAGCAGTTCTTC. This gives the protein CASSATWDEQFF. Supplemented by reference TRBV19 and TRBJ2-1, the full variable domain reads DGGITQSPKYLFRKEGQNVTLSCEQNLNHDAMYWYRQDPGQGLRLIYYSQIVNDFQKGDIAEGYSVSREKKESFPLTVTSAQKNPTAFYLCASSATWDEQFFGPGTRLTVL.

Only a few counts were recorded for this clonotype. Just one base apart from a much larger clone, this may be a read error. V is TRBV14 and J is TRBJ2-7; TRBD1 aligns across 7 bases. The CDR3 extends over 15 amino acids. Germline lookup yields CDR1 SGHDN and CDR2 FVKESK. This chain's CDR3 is CVSSQVGGASYEQYF. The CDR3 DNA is TGTGTCAGCAGCCAAGTAGGGGGCGCATCCTACGAGCAGTACTTC. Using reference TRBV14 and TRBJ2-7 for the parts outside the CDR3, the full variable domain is EAGVTQFPSHSVIEKGQTVTLRCDPISGHDNLYWYRRVMGKEIKFLLHFVKESKQDESGMPNNRFLAERTGGTYSTLKVQPAELEDSGVYFCVSSQVGGASYEQYFGPGTRLTVT.

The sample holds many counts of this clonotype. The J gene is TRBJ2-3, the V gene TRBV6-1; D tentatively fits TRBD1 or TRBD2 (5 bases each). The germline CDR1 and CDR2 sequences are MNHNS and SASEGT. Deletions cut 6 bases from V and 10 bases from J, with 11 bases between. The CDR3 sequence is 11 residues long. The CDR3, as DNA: TGTGCCAGCAGCACCGGGACCCCGCAGTATTTT. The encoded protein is CASSTGTPQYF.

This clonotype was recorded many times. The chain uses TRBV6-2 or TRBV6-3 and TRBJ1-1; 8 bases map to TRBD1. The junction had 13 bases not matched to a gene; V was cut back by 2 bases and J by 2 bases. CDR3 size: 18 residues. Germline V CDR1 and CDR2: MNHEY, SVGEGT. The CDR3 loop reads CASSYVHGQGGLNTEAFF. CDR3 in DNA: TGTGCCAGCAGTTACGTCCACGGACAGGGCGGGCTAAACACTGAAGCTTTCTTT.

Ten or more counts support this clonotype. The CDR3 DNA reads TGTGCCAGCAGCATAACAGGGATGGGGCAGCCCCAGCATTTT. Its translation is CASSITGMGQPQHF. The chain combines TRBV7-9 with TRBJ1-5, with a possible D match to TRBD1 (6 bases). Trimming shortened V by 5 bases and J by 7 bases, and 15 bases separated the two germline ends. Germline V CDR1 and CDR2: SEHNR, FQNEAQ (reference sequence). The CDR3 spans 14 residues.

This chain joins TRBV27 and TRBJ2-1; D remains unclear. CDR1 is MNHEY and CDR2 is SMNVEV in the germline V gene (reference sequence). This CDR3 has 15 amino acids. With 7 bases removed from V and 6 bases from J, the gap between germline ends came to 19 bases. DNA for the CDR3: TGTGCCAGCACCTATGACGGGCGAGAGAGCAATGAGCAGTTCTTC. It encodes CASTYDGRESNEQFF.